These 32 T cell receptor beta chains were all obtained from the same sample, sequenced in a study of shared clonotypes between healthy human individuals. Only in-frame clones appear in the TCRdb table, and some are missing; sequencing was by immunoSEQ multiplex PCR. The sample shows about 1.5 million clones, around 98% of them seen only once. Sequenced: naive CD4+ T cells sorted from blood. Subset in this sample: CD45RA+ positively selected. The source is a man aged 25 to 40 in good health.

This clone has only one observation. The chain uses TRBV30 and TRBJ1-1; possibly TRBD1 for D (5 bases). The V end lost 2 bases, the J end lost 0 bases, and 10 bases lay between the germline ends. The CDR3 runs 14 residues. Germline CDR1 reads GTSNPN; CDR2 reads SVGIG (reference sequence). This CDR3 reads CAWSPGRLNTEAFF. CDR3 DNA: TGTGCCTGGAGTCCGGGACGACTGAACACTGAAGCTTTCTTT.

The chain couples TRBV2 to TRBJ2-5; TRBD2 matches at 11 bases. CDR1 SNHLY and CDR2 FYNNEI come from the germline V gene. The CDR3 has 15 residues. V shed 4 bases, J shed 5 bases, and the junction held 6 bases outside the gene matches. The CDR3 bases are TGTGCCAGCAGTGCTATAGCGGGAGGGGGCGAGACCCAGTACTTC. The encoded protein is CASSAIAGGGETQYF.

CDR3 loop: CASSPRLLIYEQYF. DNA of the CDR3: TGTGCCAGCAGCCCAAGATTGTTAATCTACGAGCAGTACTTC. The chain has TRBV9 and TRBJ2-7, with unresolved D. This CDR3 comprises 14 residues. Germline V gene data show CDR1 as SGDLS and CDR2 as YYNGEE. V was pared by 4 bases and J by 3 bases, with 14 bases between.

The V and J genes are TRBV9 and TRBJ2-7, with a possible D match to TRBD1 (6 bases). The germline V and J ends were trimmed by 3 bases and 2 bases, with 18 bases remaining between them. Germline V lookup: CDR1 SGDLS, CDR2 YYNGEE. The CDR3 has 16 amino acids. The CDR3 DNA is TGTGCCAGCAGCGCCTCAATCGGGACAATCCCCTACGAGCAGTACTTC. It encodes CASSASIGTIPYEQYF.

Written as DNA, the CDR3 is TGTGCCAGTAGTATAGTTGGGACAGGGACGGATGGCTACACCTTC. Encoded protein: CASSIVGTGTDGYTF. The V call is TRBV19, the J call TRBJ1-2; 9 bases agree with TRBD1. The ends lost 1 base at V and 6 bases at J; junction bases unmatched: 6. CDR1 and CDR2 from the germline V gene are LNHDA and SQIVND (reference sequence). The CDR3 is 15 amino acids.

The chain links TRBV5-5 to TRBJ1-1; D remains unclear. This CDR3 has 13 amino acids. V was shortened by 4 bases and J by 1 base, with 8 bases between the two germline ends. Germline CDR1 reads SGHKS; CDR2 reads YYEKEE (reference sequence). The CDR3 region is CASSHGENTEAFF. The CDR3 region has the DNA TGTGCCAGCAGCCACGGAGAGAACACTGAAGCTTTCTTT.

The V and J genes are TRBV20-1 and TRBJ2-7, with unresolved D. CDR3 length equals 11 residues. The germline V gene encodes CDR1 DFQATT and CDR2 SNEGSKA (reference sequence). Trimming cost V 3 bases and J 6 bases, with 9 bases left between them. The CDR3 protein is CSARKSSEQYF. DNA of the CDR3: TGCAGTGCTAGGAAATCTTCCGAGCAGTACTTC.

The chain combines TRBV7-2 with TRBJ2-7; no definite D call. V was shortened by 2 bases and J by 5 bases, with 13 bases between the two germline ends. The CDR3 runs to 14 residues. Germline values: CDR1 SGHTA, CDR2 FQGNSA. DNA for the CDR3: TGTGCCAGCAGCTTAATCGTCGCGAACGACGAGCAGTACTTC. It encodes CASSLIVANDEQYF. Filled out from reference TRBV7-2 and TRBJ2-7, the complete variable domain reads GAGVSQSPSNKVTEKGKDVELRCDPISGHTALYWYRQSLGQGLEFLIYFQGNSAPDKSGLPSDRFSAERTGGSVSTLTIQRTQQEDSAVYLCASSLIVANDEQYFGPGTRLTVT.

The chain combines TRBV5-1 with TRBJ2-7; 10 bases match TRBD2. CDR3 length: 15 residues. The trim removed 0 bases at V and 5 bases at J, leaving 5 bases unmatched. Germline V gene data show CDR1 as SGHRS and CDR2 as YFSETQ. CDR3 amino acids: CASSLEGLAPDEQYF. DNA for the CDR3: TGCGCCAGCAGCTTGGAGGGACTAGCGCCAGACGAGCAGTACTTC. The variable domain in full, completed from reference TRBV5-1 and TRBJ2-7, reads KAGVTQTPRYLIKTRGQQVTLSCSPISGHRSVSWYQQTPGQGLQFLFEYFSETQRNKGNFPGRFSGRQFSNSRSEMNVSTLELGDSALYLCASSLEGLAPDEQYFGPGTRLTVT.

The CDR3 region is CASSLRGRSSYEQYF. CDR3 coding DNA: TGTGCCAGCAGCTTGAGAGGGAGGAGCTCCTACGAGCAGTACTTC. The V gene is TRBV5-4, the J gene TRBJ2-7; a weak D match, TRBD2 (6 bases). Germline CDR1 is SGHNT and CDR2 is YYREEE (reference sequence). The CDR3 loop spans 15 amino acids. V was trimmed by 1 base and J by 0 bases, leaving 11 bases between them.

This chain uses TRBV7-9 with TRBJ1-1; 7 positions agree with TRBD1. The CDR3 spans 15 residues. The junction had 12 bases not matched to a gene; V was cut back by 7 bases and J by 4 bases. The germline V gene encodes CDR1 SEHNR and CDR2 FQNEAQ (reference sequence). CDR3 residues: CASIISGGLSTEAFF. The CDR3 bases are TGTGCCAGCATCATATCAGGGGGGTTGAGCACTGAAGCTTTCTTT. Using reference TRBV7-9 and TRBJ1-1 for the parts outside the CDR3, the full variable domain is DTGVSQNPRHKITKRGQNVTFRCDPISEHNRLYWYRQTLGQGPEFLTYFQNEAQLEKSRLLSDRFSAERPKGSFSTLEIQRTEQGDSAMYLCASIISGGLSTEAFFGQGTRLTVV.

The chain couples TRBV7-9 to TRBJ2-1; 12 positions match TRBD2. Germline CDR1 is SEHNR and CDR2 is FQNEAQ (reference sequence). The CDR3 is made up of 15 amino acids. J lost 5 bases, V lost 5 bases, and 4 bases had no gene match. The CDR3 protein is CASSARTSGDNEQFF. CDR3 sequence (DNA): TGTGCCAGCAGCGCACGGACTAGCGGGGACAATGAGCAGTTCTTC.

V and J are TRBV11-1 and TRBJ2-2; D is perhaps TRBD2 (5 bases). Per the germline V gene, CDR1 is SGHAT and CDR2 is FQDESV (reference sequence). This CDR3 comprises 15 residues. V was trimmed by 3 bases and J by 4 bases, leaving 12 bases between them. CDR3 protein: CASSFRGWGTGELFF. Written as DNA, the CDR3 is TGTGCCAGCAGCTTCCGGGGTTGGGGCACCGGGGAGCTGTTTTTT.

This chain uses TRBV29-1 with TRBJ1-2; possibly TRBD1 for D (5 bases). Germline V lookup: CDR1 SQVTM, CDR2 ANQGSEA. This CDR3 has 13 residues. Deletions cut 6 bases from V and 2 bases from J, with 13 bases between. This chain's CDR3 is CSVSRRDNYGYTF. The CDR3 bases are TGCAGCGTCTCCCGCCGGGACAACTATGGCTACACCTTC.

As DNA, the CDR3 is TGTGCCAGCAGCTTGTCGGGGCCACCCTACGAGCAGTACTTC. Translation: CASSLSGPPYEQYF. The genes are TRBV7-8 and TRBJ2-7; the D call may be TRBD1 or TRBD2 (5 bases each). The germline CDR1 and CDR2 sequences are SGHVS and FQNEAQ. The CDR3 is 14 residues long. V dropped 3 bases and J dropped 2 bases, with 11 bases sitting between them. Looking up the rest from reference TRBV7-8 and TRBJ2-7 gives the full variable domain: GAGVSQSPRYKVAKRGQDVALRCDPISGHVSLFWYQQALGQGPEFLTYFQNEAQLDKSGLPSDRFFAERPEGSVSTLKIQRTQQEDSAVYLCASSLSGPPYEQYFGPGTRLTVT.

With respect to this clone: Other DNA sequences in this specimen translate into the identical CDR3. The gene calls are TRBV7-9 and TRBJ1-4, with no clear D. CDR1 SEHNR and CDR2 FQNEAQ come from the germline V gene (reference sequence). Trimming cost V 3 bases and J 4 bases, with 3 bases left between them. The CDR3 runs 12 residues. CDR3: CASSFGNEKLFF. The CDR3 DNA follows: TGTGCCAGCAGCTTCGGTAATGAAAAACTGTTTTTT.

The CDR3 DNA is TGTGCCAGCAGCTTTGGGGAAGTAGCCAAAAACATTCAGTACTTC. Translation: CASSFGEVAKNIQYF. The chain carries TRBV7-9 and TRBJ2-4; no reliable D call. Germline CDR1 is SEHNR and CDR2 is FQNEAQ (reference sequence). Trimming took 3 bases from V and 0 from J, leaving 9 bases between them. CDR3 size: 15 residues.

With regard to this clone: This CDR3 is also generated by other DNA sequences in the sample. The rearrangement uses TRBV5-1 and TRBJ2-7; D unclear. The CDR3 extends over 14 amino acids. The germline V and J ends were trimmed by 4 bases and 2 bases, with 13 bases remaining between them. In germline, CDR1 is SGHRS, CDR2 YFSETQ. The CDR3 reads CASSPEAGTYEQYF. The CDR3 DNA reads as TGCGCCAGCAGCCCGGAAGCCGGTACCTACGAGCAGTACTTC.

The count of this clone is one. The chain uses TRBV19 and TRBJ2-6; TRBD1 matches 10 bases. The CDR3 contains 18 residues. The junction had 7 bases not matched to a gene; V was cut back by 5 bases and J by 0 bases. The V gene's germline CDR1 is LNHDA and CDR2 SQIVND (reference sequence). In DNA form, the CDR3 reads TGTGCCAGTAGTCCCGACAGGGGGCGCGGCTCTGGGGCCAACGTCCTGACTTTC. This encodes CASSPDRGRGSGANVLTF.

This clone has a single count. This rearrangement joins TRBV28 to TRBJ1-1; D is unclear. Trimming removed 4 bases at V and 0 bases at J, with 15 bases between. This CDR3 spans 16 amino acids. The germline CDR1 and CDR2 sequences are MDHEN and SYDVKM. The CDR3 is CASSSYVRTVNTEAFF. The CDR3 DNA follows: TGTGCCAGCAGTTCGTATGTGAGGACGGTGAACACTGAAGCTTTCTTT.

This clone occurred once. The gene calls are TRBV7-9 and TRBJ1-1, with D perhaps matching TRBD1 (6 bases). Germline-derived CDR1 and CDR2 are SEHNR and FQNEAQ (reference sequence). The CDR3 has 14 residues. CDR3 region: CVNNRAGVNTEAFF. As DNA, the CDR3 is TGTGTCAACAACCGGGCAGGGGTGAACACTGAAGCTTTCTTT.

The rearrangement uses TRBV7-3 and TRBJ2-7, with a tentative D call TRBD1 (6 bases). Looked up from germline, CDR1 is SGHTA and CDR2 is FQGTGA. Trimming stripped 2 bases from V and 2 bases from J, with 13 bases between. This CDR3 spans 15 amino acids. The CDR3: CASSLGTGTPYEQYF. DNA of the CDR3: TGTGCCAGCAGCTTAGGAACAGGGACCCCCTACGAGCAGTACTTC.

J is TRBJ2-2 and V is TRBV28; D not certain. The V end lost 8 bases, the J end lost 4 bases, and 14 bases lay between the germline ends. Germline-derived CDR1 and CDR2 are MDHEN and SYDVKM. This CDR3 region has 14 residues. The CDR3 sequence is CASVSVVSTGELFF. CDR3 DNA: TGTGCCAGCGTGTCGGTGGTGAGCACCGGGGAGCTGTTTTTT.

The CDR3 loop reads CASNPQGTTPGVKAFF. In DNA form, the CDR3 reads TGTGCCAGCAACCCGCAGGGGACCACCCCCGGCGTGAAAGCTTTCTTT. The chain combines TRBV9 with TRBJ1-1, with D perhaps matching TRBD1 (6 bases). V was cut by 6 bases and J by 9 bases, with 27 bases left in between. Germline CDR1 is SGDLS and CDR2 is YYNGEE. CDR3 length equals 16 residues.

The gene calls are TRBV19 and TRBJ2-1; 11 bases are shared with TRBD2. Unmatched junction bases numbered 23, after V lost 6 bases and J lost 1 base. Germline-derived CDR1 and CDR2 are LNHDA and SQIVND (reference sequence). CDR3 length equals 22 residues. The CDR3 DNA is TGTGCCAGTAGCAACCGGATGAGACCGGGACTAGCGGAGTCAAGATCCTACAATGAGCAGTTCTTC. Translated, it gives CASSNRMRPGLAESRSYNEQFF.

The gene calls are TRBV5-1 and TRBJ2-3; TRBD2 agrees at 8 bases. Germline V gene sequence: CDR1 SGHRS, CDR2 YFSETQ. After removal of 2 bases from V and 10 bases from J, the junction contained 12 bases not matched to a gene. This CDR3 has 15 residues. The CDR3 coding sequence is TGCGCCAGCAGCTTATCCGGGACTAGGGATGCTGCGCAGTATTTT. Its translation is CASSLSGTRDAAQYF.

This clone showed up just once. V usage is TRBV28 and J usage is TRBJ2-5, with 8 positions matching TRBD2. Germline trimming cut 5 bases from V and 1 base from J; bases unmatched to any gene: 6. The CDR3 loop spans 15 amino acids. CDR1 is MDHEN, CDR2 SYDVKM, per germline. This CDR3 is CASSSGSIPQETQYF. For the CDR3, the DNA is TGTGCCAGCAGTAGCGGGAGTATACCCCAAGAGACCCAGTACTTC.

This chain joins TRBV2 and TRBJ2-5; weak D call: TRBD2 (5 bases). This CDR3 region has 13 residues. The germline V gene encodes CDR1 SNHLY and CDR2 FYNNEI. V was shortened by 8 bases and J by 1 base, with 11 bases between the two germline ends. Here the CDR3 reads CASVGGLQETQYF. The CDR3 DNA reads as TGTGCCAGCGTAGGTGGACTCCAAGAGACCCAGTACTTC.

The V gene is TRBV28, the J gene TRBJ2-5; D not resolved. The CDR3 runs to 13 residues. CDR1 is MDHEN and CDR2 is SYDVKM in the germline V gene. With 6 bases removed from V and 4 bases from J, the gap between germline ends came to 12 bases. The DNA of the CDR3 is TGTGCCAGCAGGGTGACACCCGCAGAGACCCAGTACTTC. Translation: CASRVTPAETQYF.

The CDR3 sequence is CASRWGEGQGDGYTF. As DNA, the CDR3 is TGTGCCAGCAGGTGGGGTGAGGGACAGGGTGATGGCTACACCTTC. The chain employs TRBV6-6 and TRBJ1-2; TRBD1 matches at 9 bases. V shed 6 bases and J 6 bases; nucleotides not matched to a gene: 11. This CDR3 is built from 15 residues. In germline, CDR1 is MNHNY, CDR2 SVGAGI (reference sequence).

The rearrangement joins TRBV7-9 to TRBJ2-7; D is tentatively TRBD1 or TRBD2 (5 bases each). CDR1 is SEHNR and CDR2 is FQNEAQ in the germline V gene (reference sequence). This CDR3 spans 14 amino acids. V lost 3 bases and J 3 bases, leaving 12 bases between the germline ends. CDR3 protein: CASSFPGTHYEQYF. The CDR3 DNA reads as TGTGCCAGCAGCTTTCCGGGGACCCACTACGAGCAGTACTTC.

The CDR3 loop reads CASSREQSYEQYF. The CDR3 bases are TGTGCCAGCAGCAGGGAACAATCCTACGAGCAGTACTTC. V is TRBV11-2 and J is TRBJ2-7; D ambiguous. Germline V lookup: CDR1 SGHAT, CDR2 FQNNGV. V lost 5 bases and J 1 base, leaving 9 bases between the germline ends. This CDR3 has 13 amino acids.